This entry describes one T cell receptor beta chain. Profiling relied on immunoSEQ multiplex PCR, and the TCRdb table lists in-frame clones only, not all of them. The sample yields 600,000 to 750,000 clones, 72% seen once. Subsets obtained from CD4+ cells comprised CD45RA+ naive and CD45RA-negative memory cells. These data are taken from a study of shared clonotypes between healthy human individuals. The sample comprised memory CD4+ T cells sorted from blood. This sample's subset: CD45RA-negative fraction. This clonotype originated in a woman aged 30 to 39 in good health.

Written as DNA, the CDR3 is TGCGCCAGCAGCGCACAGGGTTTTAACAATGAGCAGTTCTTC. Amino acid sequence: CASSAQGFNNEQFF. The chain recombines TRBV5-1 with TRBJ2-1; D might be TRBD1 (6 bases). Trimming removed 4 bases from V and 5 bases from J, with 13 bases in between. This CDR3 region has 14 residues. Per the germline V gene, CDR1 is SGHRS and CDR2 is YFSETQ.